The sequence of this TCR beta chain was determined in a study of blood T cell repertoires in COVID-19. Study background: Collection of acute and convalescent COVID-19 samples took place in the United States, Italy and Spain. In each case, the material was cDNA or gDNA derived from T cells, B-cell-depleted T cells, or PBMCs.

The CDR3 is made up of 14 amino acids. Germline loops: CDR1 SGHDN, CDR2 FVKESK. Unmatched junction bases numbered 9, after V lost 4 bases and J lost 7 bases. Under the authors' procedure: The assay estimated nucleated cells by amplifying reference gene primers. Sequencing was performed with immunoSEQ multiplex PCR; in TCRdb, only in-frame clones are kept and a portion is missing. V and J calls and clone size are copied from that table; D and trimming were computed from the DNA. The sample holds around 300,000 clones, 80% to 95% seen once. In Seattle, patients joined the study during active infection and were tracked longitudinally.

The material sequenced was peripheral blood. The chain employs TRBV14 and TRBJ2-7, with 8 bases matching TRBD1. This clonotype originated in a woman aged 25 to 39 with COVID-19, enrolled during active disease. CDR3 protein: CASSPWDRTEEQYF. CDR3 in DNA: TGTGCCAGCAGCCCATGGGACAGGACTGAGGAGCAGTACTTC.